Listed here are 31 T cell receptor beta chains from one sample, sequenced in a study of identical twins. In TCRdb, the 5' RACE reads were re-called with MiXCR into one record per CDR3 protein. The sample has approximately 240,000 distinct CDR3 sequences, around 15% seen once. The specimen was memory (CD45RO+) T cells sorted from blood. The receptors originated from a woman between 18 and 30 years old in good health.

This clonotype was observed at least ten times. This chain uses TRBV7-3 with TRBJ2-7; 8 bases map to TRBD1. This CDR3 is 14 amino acids long. V shed 0 bases and J 6 bases; nucleotides not matched to a gene: 4. CDR1 is SGHTA and CDR2 is FQGTGA in the germline V gene. The DNA for the CDR3 is TGTGCCAGCAGCTTAACTGGGGACAGGAGCGAGCAGTACTTC. Translated: CASSLTGDRSEQYF.

This clonotype was seen many times. The chain combines TRBV12-5 with TRBJ1-3, with no clear D. Germline V gene data show CDR1 as LGHNT and CDR2 as FRNRAP. The CDR3 totals 13 residues. Trimming shortened V by 4 bases and J by 4 bases, and 8 bases separated the two germline ends. The CDR3 DNA reads TGTGCTAGTGGTTCCACCAACGGAAACACCATATATTTT. Translation gives CASGSTNGNTIYF.

About this clonotype itself: A read error may produce the germline difference seen at one junction end. This chain joins TRBV20-1 and TRBJ2-1, with 7 bases that match TRBD2. Germline lookup yields CDR1 DFQATT and CDR2 SNEGSKA (reference sequence). The CDR3 extends over 16 amino acids. The CDR3 DNA follows: TGCAGTGCTCCTACTAGCGTCTCGACCGCCTACTATGAGCAGTTCTTC. Amino acid sequence: CSAPTSVSTAYYEQFF.

This clonotype was found many times. The chain couples TRBV2 to TRBJ2-7, with D unresolved. Trimming took 4 bases from V and 1 from J, leaving 8 bases between them. The CDR3 runs to 13 residues. The germline gives CDR1 SNHLY, CDR2 FYNNEI. The CDR3 loop is CASSGRQSYEQYF. The CDR3 DNA reads as TGTGCCAGCAGTGGGCGGCAATCCTACGAGCAGTACTTC. The whole variable domain, filled in from reference TRBV2 and TRBJ2-7, reads EPEVTQTPSHQVTQMGQEVILRCVPISNHLYFYWYRQILGQKVEFLVSFYNNEISEKSEIFDDQFSVERPDGSNFTLKIRSTKLEDSAMYFCASSGRQSYEQYFGPGTRLTVT.

This clonotype came up many times. CDR3: CATGGQLQETQYF. In DNA form, the CDR3 reads TGTGCCACAGGGGGACAACTACAAGAGACCCAGTACTTC. V gene TRBV7-2 combines with J gene TRBJ2-5; 7 positions match TRBD1. Losses at the gene ends were 10 bases for V and 2 bases for J; bases not matched to a gene: 7. There are 13 residues in the CDR3. The germline V gene has CDR1 SGHTA and CDR2 FQGNSA.

This clonotype occurred a few times. V gene TRBV2 combines with J gene TRBJ2-7; tentative D call: TRBD1 (6 bases). Germline V lookup: CDR1 SNHLY, CDR2 FYNNEI. V lost 6 bases to trimming and J lost 2 bases, with 11 bases between them. The CDR3 extends over 13 amino acids. The CDR3 bases are TGTGCCAGCAGAGAGGACAGAACCTACGAGCAGTACTTC. Its protein is CASREDRTYEQYF.

This clonotype occurred many times. The rearrangement links TRBV5-1 to TRBJ1-6, with TRBD1 matching over 7 bases. This CDR3 region has 15 residues. Germline CDR1 reads SGHRS; CDR2 reads YFSETQ. J was trimmed by 5 bases and V by 1 base; bases with no gene match: 3. The CDR3 reads CASSLYGTDNSPLHF. Written as DNA, the CDR3 is TGCGCCAGCAGCTTGTACGGGACAGATAATTCACCCCTCCACTTT.

The chain uses TRBV6-1 and TRBJ2-2, with TRBD2 identical over 10 bases. Germline values: CDR1 MNHNS, CDR2 SASEGT. This CDR3 is 16 amino acids long. Trimming cost V 8 bases and J 4 bases; bases outside gene matches: 10. This CDR3 is CASHKAGGRITGELFF. CDR3 coding DNA: TGTGCCAGCCATAAAGCGGGGGGGCGTATCACCGGGGAGCTGTTTTTT.

The J gene is TRBJ2-2, the V gene TRBV7-2; 8 bases fit TRBD2. The germline gives CDR1 SGHTA, CDR2 FQGNSA. This CDR3 is 15 amino acids long. With V trimmed by 4 bases and J by 7 bases, 8 bases remained unmatched. CDR3 in amino acids: CASSSLAGPGGELFF. For the CDR3, the DNA is TGTGCCAGCAGCTCCCTAGCGGGTCCAGGCGGGGAGCTGTTTTTT.

This clonotype was seen more than once but under ten times. The chain recombines TRBV20-1 with TRBJ2-5; tentative D call: TRBD1 (5 bases). V was trimmed by 4 bases and J by 5 bases, leaving 14 bases between them. This CDR3 has 13 amino acids. Germline-derived CDR1 and CDR2 are DFQATT and SNEGSKA (reference sequence). The CDR3 DNA follows: TGCAGTGCTACTGACAGCGATCTGGAGACCCAGTACTTC. This codes for CSATDSDLETQYF.

This clonotype was observed a handful of times. The gene calls are TRBV20-1 and TRBJ1-2; D is uncertain. V lost 0 bases and J lost 7, with 9 bases in between. Germline CDR1 is DFQATT and CDR2 is SNEGSKA (reference sequence). The CDR3 consists of 12 residues. In DNA form, the CDR3 reads TGCAGTGCTAGAGATCCGGGAGTTGGCTACACCTTC. Amino acid sequence: CSARDPGVGYTF.

The V and J genes are TRBV18 and TRBJ2-1, with 10 bases lining up with TRBD2. V was clipped by 1 base and J by 9 bases; unmatched bases: 12. The CDR3 length is 17 residues. Germline V gene lookup returns CDR1 KGHSH and CDR2 LQKENI. The CDR3 sequence is CASSPQVSRAGGSEQFF. CDR3 DNA sequence: TGTGCCAGCTCACCACAGGTATCTCGAGCGGGAGGGAGTGAGCAGTTCTTC.

This clonotype was seen a handful of times. V is TRBV5-1 and J is TRBJ2-2; possibly TRBD2 for D (5 bases). Germline CDR1 and CDR2: SGHRS and YFSETQ. The CDR3 loop spans 14 amino acids. Trimming shortened V by 6 bases and J by 3 bases, and 12 bases separated the two germline ends. CDR3 amino acids: CASTEVWDTGELFF. In DNA, the CDR3 is TGCGCCAGCACGGAGGTGTGGGACACCGGGGAGCTGTTTTTT.

This clonotype has more than one count but fewer than ten. This chain uses TRBV13 with TRBJ1-2; perhaps TRBD1 as D (5 bases). Germline CDR1 and CDR2: PRHDT and FYEKMQ (reference sequence). CDR3 length: 13 residues. V was pared by 5 bases and J by 8 bases, with 15 bases between. The CDR3, as DNA: TGTGCCAGCAGCCACATAGGGGCTCGGGGCTACACCTTC. It specifies CASSHIGARGYTF.

This clonotype was detected only a few times. The V gene is TRBV10-2, the J gene TRBJ2-2, with no clear D. V was clipped by 10 bases and J by 6 bases, with 15 bases between them. CDR1 WSHSY and CDR2 SAAADI come from the germline V gene. This CDR3 has 13 amino acids. The CDR3 nucleotides read TGCGCCACCCGACCCAGTTTTTCCGGGGAGCTGTTTTTT. Translating gives CATRPSFSGELFF.

V usage is TRBV19 and J usage is TRBJ1-5; TRBD1 agrees at 8 bases. Germline lookup yields CDR1 LNHDA and CDR2 SQIVND (reference sequence). V lost 7 bases to trimming and J lost 5 bases; unmatched junction nucleotides: 7. The CDR3 runs to 14 residues. CDR3 residues: CASTARDRYQPQHF. The CDR3 DNA reads as TGTGCCAGTACCGCCCGGGACAGGTATCAGCCCCAGCATTTT.

In this sample, this clonotype turned up a few times. The chain joins TRBV20-1 to TRBJ1-1; no definite D call. The CDR3 runs 11 residues. V gave up 6 bases and J gave up 5 bases, with 10 bases separating them. In germline, CDR1 is DFQATT, CDR2 SNEGSKA (reference sequence). CDR3 DNA: TGCAGTGCATTTTGGATGACTGAAGCTTTCTTT. This encodes CSAFWMTEAFF.

The CDR3 here is CARPPGGHETQYF. Written as DNA, the CDR3 is TGTGCCAGACCCCCCGGGGGGCACGAGACCCAGTACTTC. This sequence joins TRBV11-3 and TRBJ2-5; TRBD2 is a possible D gene (7 bases). The CDR3 is made up of 13 amino acids. In germline, CDR1 is SGHNT, CDR2 YENEEA. Between the trimmed V and J ends, which lost 9 bases and 5 bases, there was a span of 16 bases.

This clonotype turned up a few times. The chain carries TRBV5-1 and TRBJ1-2, with D unclear. Trimming pared 0 bases from V and 6 bases from J, leaving 6 bases between. Germline CDR1 is SGHRS and CDR2 is YFSETQ. There are 12 residues in the CDR3. The CDR3 nucleotides read TGCGCCAGCAGCTTGGACAAAGATGGCTACACCTTC. It translates to CASSLDKDGYTF.

This clonotype was counted many times. The rearrangement joins TRBV6-2 or TRBV6-3 to TRBJ1-5; 9 bases are shared with TRBD1. CDR1 MNHEY and CDR2 SVGEGT come from the germline V gene. Trimming removed 8 bases from V and 5 bases from J; junction bases left unmatched: 7. This CDR3 has 14 amino acids. The CDR3 DNA reads as TGTGCCAGCGTCAAACAGGGGGCGGATCAGCCCCAGCATTTT. Translated, it gives CASVKQGADQPQHF.

This sequence joins TRBV7-2 and TRBJ1-2, with unresolved D. Looked up from germline, CDR1 is SGHTA and CDR2 is FQGNSA. Deletions cut 2 bases from V and 0 bases from J, with 13 bases between. This CDR3 region has 16 residues. The CDR3 here is CASSLQMGSSNYGYTF. CDR3 nucleotide sequence: TGTGCCAGCAGCTTACAAATGGGCAGTTCTAACTATGGCTACACCTTC.

The chain recombines TRBV6-2 or TRBV6-3 with TRBJ2-1, with 7 bases lining up with TRBD2. Germline CDR1 reads MNHEY; CDR2 reads SVGEGT. This CDR3 is built from 14 residues. V lost 0 bases and J lost 6; bases outside the gene matches: 2. CDR3: CASSYSGGRNEQFF. The CDR3 DNA is TGTGCCAGCAGTTACTCGGGAGGGCGCAATGAGCAGTTCTTC.

The V and J genes are TRBV9 and TRBJ2-3; D call uncertain. The germline V and J ends were trimmed by 0 bases and 4 bases, with 12 bases remaining between them. Germline loops: CDR1 SGDLS, CDR2 YYNGEE. The CDR3 sequence is 15 residues long. CDR3 sequence reads: CASSVVGQAADTQYF. In nucleotides, the CDR3 is TGTGCCAGCAGCGTAGTAGGCCAGGCGGCAGATACGCAGTATTTT.

There are many counts of this clonotype. The chain uses TRBV7-6 and TRBJ2-1, with 9 bases identical to TRBD2. This CDR3 has 17 amino acids. V lost 0 bases to trimming and J lost 0 bases; unmatched junction nucleotides: 3. CDR1 SGHVS and CDR2 FNYEAQ come from the germline V gene. CDR3 sequence reads: CASSLASGRFSYNEQFF. The CDR3 coding sequence is TGTGCCAGCAGCTTAGCTAGCGGGAGATTCTCCTACAATGAGCAGTTCTTC.

This clonotype was detected many times. The J gene is TRBJ2-1, the V gene TRBV5-6; no definite D call. V was pared by 5 bases and J by 5 bases, with 17 bases between. CDR1 is SGHDT, CDR2 YYEEEE, per germline. CDR3 size: 15 residues. DNA of the CDR3: TGTGCCAGCAGGTGGCTGGCATCAGGAAACAATGAGCAGTTCTTC. This sequence encodes CASRWLASGNNEQFF.

This clonotype appeared many times. The chain is built from TRBV7-2 and TRBJ2-7; the D call may be TRBD1 or TRBD2 (5 bases each). V shed 5 bases and J shed 0 bases, with 11 bases lying between them. The CDR3 totals 14 residues. The germline V gene encodes CDR1 SGHTA and CDR2 FQGNSA. CDR3 sequence: CASSPWGISYEQYF. CDR3 bases: TGTGCCAGCAGCCCTTGGGGGATCTCCTACGAGCAGTACTTC.

This chain uses TRBV11-2 with TRBJ2-5; no clear D. The length of the CDR3 is 11 residues. CDR1 is SGHAT, CDR2 FQNNGV, per germline. The V end was cut by 1 base, the J end by 7 bases, with 4 bases between. CDR3 residues: CASSLAATQYF. The DNA of the CDR3 is TGTGCCAGCAGCTTAGCGGCGACCCAGTACTTC.

This clonotype was seen a few times. This chain connects TRBV3-1 to TRBJ1-5; D might be TRBD1 (5 bases). The CDR3 contains 14 residues. Germline CDR1 is LGHDT and CDR2 is YNNKEL (reference sequence). The V gene lost 4 bases and the J gene lost 3 bases, with 10 bases spanning the gap. This chain's CDR3 is CASSPGGYNQPQHF. CDR3 in DNA: TGTGCCAGCAGCCCGGGGGGGTACAATCAGCCCCAGCATTTT.

Only a few counts were recorded for this clonotype. The chain couples TRBV4-1 to TRBJ1-3; D uncertain. The V end was cut by 3 bases, the J end by 4 bases, with 7 bases between. This CDR3 comprises 13 residues. The germline V gene has CDR1 MGHRA and CDR2 YSYEKL. The DNA of the CDR3 is TGCGCCAGCAGCCAGCAAGGCGGAAACACCATATATTTT. It yields the protein CASSQQGGNTIYF.

This clonotype has just a few counts. CDR3 residues: CASSLAGGGHEQFF. DNA of the CDR3: TGTGCCAGCAGCCTAGCGGGGGGCGGTCATGAGCAGTTCTTC. The rearrangement uses TRBV7-3 and TRBJ2-1; TRBD2 aligns across 11 bases. CDR1 is SGHTA and CDR2 is FQGTGA in the germline V gene. Trimming cost V 5 bases and J 8 bases; bases outside gene matches: 5. There are 14 residues in the CDR3. Using reference TRBV7-3 and TRBJ2-1 for the parts outside the CDR3, the full variable domain is GAGVSQTPSNKVTEKGKYVELRCDPISGHTALYWYRQSLGQGPEFLIYFQGTGAADDSGLPNDRFFAVRPEGSVSTLKIQRTERGDSAVYLCASSLAGGGHEQFFGPGTRLTVL.

V gene TRBV5-1 combines with J gene TRBJ2-1; 8 bases match TRBD2. CDR3 length: 15 amino acids. The germline V gene has CDR1 SGHRS and CDR2 YFSETQ. The V gene end was trimmed by 2 bases and the J gene end by 3 bases; junction bases not matched to a gene: 4. CDR3 amino acids: CASSLLAEIYNEQFF. The CDR3 bases are TGCGCCAGCAGCTTACTAGCGGAGATCTACAATGAGCAGTTCTTC.